The 20 T cell receptor beta chains in this list originate from one sample, sequenced in a study of post-analysis software for immune sequencing data. Study conclusions and caveats: TRBV5-6, TRBV5-1 and TRBV20-1 were among five TRBV segments more frequent in patients than controls.

TCR beta cDNA libraries had unique molecular identifiers. Each CDR3 protein is one row after TCRdb ran MiXCR on the PCR reads. The sample holds 750,000 to 900,000 distinct CDR3 sequences, 35% to 55% seen once. No antigen has been identified for these receptors. The specimen sequenced was blood. The receptors derive from a girl aged 5 to 17 with multiple sclerosis.

The CDR3 coding sequence is TGTGCCAGCAGCTCGAAGGGACAGGGAGGGACCGGGGAGCTGTTTTTT. As protein: CASSSKGQGGTGELFF. The chain has TRBV9 and TRBJ2-2, with 9 bases fitting TRBD1. The CDR3 runs 16 residues. J gave up 5 bases and V 4 bases, and 9 bases lay outside the gene matches. Germline V gives CDR1 SGDLS, CDR2 YYNGEE.

This chain links TRBV6-2 or TRBV6-3 with TRBJ1-5; 9 bases are shared with TRBD1. J lost 5 bases, V lost 4 bases, and 12 bases had no gene match. This CDR3 is built from 17 residues. The germline V gene encodes CDR1 MNHEY and CDR2 SVGEGT. The DNA for the CDR3 is TGTGCCAGCAGTTGGGGGACAGGGTCTGTTGGAGATCAGCCCCAGCATTTT. Translation gives CASSWGTGSVGDQPQHF.

The chain uses TRBV5-1 and TRBJ2-7, with D unresolved. The germline V gene encodes CDR1 SGHRS and CDR2 YFSETQ. The CDR3 totals 14 residues. Deletions cut 1 base from V and 3 bases from J, with 11 bases between. CDR3 sequence: CASSLLDPNYEQYF. CDR3 bases: TGCGCCAGCAGCTTGTTAGACCCAAACTACGAGCAGTACTTC.

The J gene is TRBJ2-1, the V gene TRBV20-1; 9 bases line up with TRBD2. Germline CDR1 is DFQATT and CDR2 is SNEGSKA (reference sequence). The CDR3 runs 15 residues. The V gene end was trimmed by 6 bases and the J gene end by 3 bases; junction bases not matched to a gene: 9. The CDR3 DNA follows: TGCAGTGCGGGCCCCGGGACTAGCTTCTACAATGAGCAGTTCTTC. Amino acids: CSAGPGTSFYNEQFF.

This clonotype was seen once. This chain joins TRBV7-9 and TRBJ2-4, with 9 bases matching TRBD2. With the DNA end fitting TRBJ2-7 better, the J assignment may be wrong. Per the germline V gene, CDR1 is SEHNR and CDR2 is FQNEAQ (reference sequence). The CDR3 spans 15 residues. CDR3: CASSPPSGISGEQYF. In nucleotides, the CDR3 is TGTGCCAGCAGCCCTCCTAGCGGGATTAGCGGCGAGCAGTACTTC.

The chain links TRBV20-1 to TRBJ2-7, with 9 bases matching TRBD2. J lost 1 base, V lost 3 bases, and 7 bases had no gene match. The CDR3 consists of 15 residues. Germline V gene data show CDR1 as DFQATT and CDR2 as SNEGSKA (reference sequence). The CDR3 DNA is TGCAGTGCTAGTACGCTAGCGGGACCTTCCTACGAGCAGTACTTC. Its translation is CSASTLAGPSYEQYF.

This chain joins TRBV7-9 and TRBJ2-2; 10 bases map to TRBD1. V trimming: 4 bases; J trimming: 6 bases; junction bases outside the gene matches: 8. The V gene's germline CDR1 is SEHNR and CDR2 FQNEAQ (reference sequence). CDR3 size: 16 residues. As DNA, the CDR3 is TGTGCCAGCAGCTCAGGACGGGACAGGGGCGCCGGGGAGCTGTTTTTT. It yields the protein CASSSGRDRGAGELFF.

This chain joins TRBV27 and TRBJ2-1; TRBD2 aligns across 11 bases. Germline V gene sequence: CDR1 MNHEY, CDR2 SMNVEV (reference sequence). CDR3 size: 15 residues. V trimming: 6 bases; J trimming: 8 bases; junction bases outside the gene matches: 9. CDR3 coding DNA: TGTGCCAGCAGCGGAACTAGCGGGAGTATCTATGAGCAGTTCTTC. Translating it yields CASSGTSGSIYEQFF.

Here the CDR3 DNA reads TGTGCCAGCAGTGACCGGGACAATACGGAAAAACTGTTTTTT. This sequence encodes CASSDRDNTEKLFF. The chain is built from TRBV25-1 and TRBJ1-4; a possible D gene is TRBD1 (6 bases). Trimming left V 3 bases short and J 8 bases short, with 13 bases between. Germline CDR1 reads MGHDK; CDR2 reads SYGVNS. The CDR3 totals 14 residues.

The chain combines TRBV15 with TRBJ1-2; a weak D match, TRBD1 (6 bases). The CDR3 runs to 16 residues. Trimming pared 3 bases from V and 0 bases from J, leaving 14 bases between. The germline V gene has CDR1 LNHNV and CDR2 YYDKDF (reference sequence). The chain's CDR3 is CATSSDRRGSNYGYTF. CDR3 bases: TGTGCCACCAGCAGCGATCGCAGGGGATCTAACTATGGCTACACCTTC.

Worth noting for this clonotype: The junction shows a germline mismatch at one end, possibly a read error. The chain has TRBV6-2 or TRBV6-3 and TRBJ2-4; D might be TRBD1 or TRBD2, each matching 5 bases. The DNA end lines up better with TRBJ2-7; the J call may be wrong. The CDR3 sequence is 15 residues long. Germline V gene sequence: CDR1 MNHEY, CDR2 SVGEGT. CDR3 sequence (DNA): TGTGCCAGCATTTACGGTGCAGGGAGCCTCCACGAGCAGTACTTC. It translates to CASIYGAGSLHEQYF.

This clonotype was counted between two and nine times. V and J are TRBV20-1 and TRBJ2-7; TRBD1 might be the D (6 bases). V was shortened by 6 bases and J by 4 bases, with 19 bases between the two germline ends. Germline values: CDR1 DFQATT, CDR2 SNEGSKA (reference sequence). The CDR3 is 14 amino acids. CDR3 DNA: TGCAGTGCCATCCCCTTGGACAGCCCATACGAGCAGTACTTC. Protein sequence: CSAIPLDSPYEQYF.

The chain links TRBV10-3 to TRBJ2-5; maybe TRBD1 (7 bases). The CDR3 totals 14 residues. The ends were cut back, 6 bases at V and 5 bases at J, with 16 bases in the middle. CDR1 is ENHRY and CDR2 is SYGVKD in the germline V gene. CDR3 amino acids: CAIRETGDSETQYF. The CDR3 DNA sequence: TGTGCCATCAGGGAAACAGGGGACTCGGAGACCCAGTACTTC.

The V and J genes are TRBV27 and TRBJ2-4, with D possibly matching TRBD1 (6 bases). Judging by the DNA end, TRBJ2-7 fits better; the J call may be wrong. CDR3 length equals 13 residues. The germline V gene has CDR1 MNHEY and CDR2 SMNVEV (reference sequence). The CDR3 sequence is CASSLSDSTEQYF. The CDR3 nucleotides are TGTGCCAGCAGTTTGTCGGACAGCACCGAGCAGTACTTC.

This chain joins TRBV15 and TRBJ2-7; TRBD1 is a possible D gene (5 bases). This CDR3 has 13 amino acids. The V end was cut by 3 bases, the J end by 10 bases, with 16 bases between. Germline V gene sequence: CDR1 LNHNV, CDR2 YYDKDF (reference sequence). The CDR3 loop reads CATSRTAPEAQYF. The DNA for the CDR3 is TGTGCCACCAGCAGGACAGCCCCAGAGGCCCAGTACTTC.

The chain employs TRBV20-1 and TRBJ2-1; maybe TRBD2 (5 bases). This CDR3 comprises 15 residues. Germline CDR1 and CDR2: DFQATT and SNEGSKA (reference sequence). Trimming removed 3 bases at V and 5 bases at J, with 17 bases between. CDR3 DNA sequence: TGCAGTGCTAGTCTGACCCGGGGAAGACACAATGAGCAGTTCTTC. This codes for CSASLTRGRHNEQFF.

The chain is built from TRBV2 and TRBJ1-5; tentative D call: TRBD1 (6 bases). The CDR3 runs to 12 residues. CDR1 is SNHLY and CDR2 is FYNNEI in the germline V gene. V was pared by 7 bases and J by 4 bases, with 8 bases between. CDR3 in amino acids: CASKTGNQPQHF. Written as DNA, the CDR3 is TGTGCCAGCAAAACAGGGAATCAGCCCCAGCATTTT.

This chain connects TRBV5-1 to TRBJ2-5; tentative D call: TRBD1 (5 bases). Germline CDR1 SGHRS, CDR2 YFSETQ. This CDR3 has 13 amino acids. V gave up 4 bases and J gave up 11 bases, with 18 bases separating them. CDR3 protein: CASSTDSYNEQYF. In DNA form, the CDR3 reads TGCGCCAGCAGCACTGACAGTTACAATGAGCAGTACTTC. Full variable domain (missing parts from reference TRBV5-1 and TRBJ2-5): KAGVTQTPRYLIKTRGQQVTLSCSPISGHRSVSWYQQTPGQGLQFLFEYFSETQRNKGNFPGRFSGRQFSNSRSEMNVSTLELGDSALYLCASSTDSYNEQYFGPGTRLLVL.

This clonotype was recorded a few times. The chain combines TRBV7-8 with TRBJ1-1; D might be TRBD1 (6 bases). Trimming removed 2 bases at V and 6 bases at J, with 22 bases between. Germline V gene sequence: CDR1 SGHVS, CDR2 FQNEAQ. This CDR3 has 17 amino acids. Written as DNA, the CDR3 is TGTGCCAGCAGCTTACTCCTAGGGCAGGGGAGGACGGCTGAAGCTTTCTTT. Its translation: CASSLLLGQGRTAEAFF.

V usage is TRBV12-3 or TRBV12-4 and J usage is TRBJ2-7; 10 positions agree with TRBD1. J was trimmed by 3 bases and V by 3 bases; bases with no gene match: 8. This CDR3 contains 16 residues. DNA of the CDR3: TGTGCCAGCAGTTTTGCGGGACAGGGGAATTTCTACGAGCAGTACTTC. Translation: CASSFAGQGNFYEQYF.